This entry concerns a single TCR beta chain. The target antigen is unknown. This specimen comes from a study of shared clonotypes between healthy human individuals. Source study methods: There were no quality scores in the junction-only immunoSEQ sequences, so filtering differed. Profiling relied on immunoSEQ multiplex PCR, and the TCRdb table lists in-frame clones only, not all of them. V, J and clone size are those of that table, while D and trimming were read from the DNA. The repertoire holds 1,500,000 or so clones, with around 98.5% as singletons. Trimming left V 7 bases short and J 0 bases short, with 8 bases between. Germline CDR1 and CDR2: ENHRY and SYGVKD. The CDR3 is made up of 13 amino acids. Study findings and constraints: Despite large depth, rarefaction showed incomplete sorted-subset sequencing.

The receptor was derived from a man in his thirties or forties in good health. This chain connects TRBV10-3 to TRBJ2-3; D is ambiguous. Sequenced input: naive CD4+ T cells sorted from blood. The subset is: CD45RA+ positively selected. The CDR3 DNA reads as TGTGCCATCAAAACGCTAAGCACAGATACGCAGTATTTT. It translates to CAIKTLSTDTQYF.